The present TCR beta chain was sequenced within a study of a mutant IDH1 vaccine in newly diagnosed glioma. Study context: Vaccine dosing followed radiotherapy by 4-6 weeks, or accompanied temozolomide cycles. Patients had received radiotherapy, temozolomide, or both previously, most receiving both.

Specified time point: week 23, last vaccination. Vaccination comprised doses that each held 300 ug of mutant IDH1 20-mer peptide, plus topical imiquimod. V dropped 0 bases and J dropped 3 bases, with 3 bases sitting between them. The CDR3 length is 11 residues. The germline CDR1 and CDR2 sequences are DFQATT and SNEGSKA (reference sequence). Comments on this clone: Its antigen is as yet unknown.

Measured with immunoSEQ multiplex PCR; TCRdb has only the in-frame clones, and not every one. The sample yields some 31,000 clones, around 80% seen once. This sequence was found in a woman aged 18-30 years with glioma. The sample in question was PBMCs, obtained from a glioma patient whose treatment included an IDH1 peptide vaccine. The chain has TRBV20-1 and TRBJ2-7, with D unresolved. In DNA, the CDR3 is TGCAGTGCTAGAGAGGGCTACGAGCAGTACTTC. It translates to CSAREGYEQYF.